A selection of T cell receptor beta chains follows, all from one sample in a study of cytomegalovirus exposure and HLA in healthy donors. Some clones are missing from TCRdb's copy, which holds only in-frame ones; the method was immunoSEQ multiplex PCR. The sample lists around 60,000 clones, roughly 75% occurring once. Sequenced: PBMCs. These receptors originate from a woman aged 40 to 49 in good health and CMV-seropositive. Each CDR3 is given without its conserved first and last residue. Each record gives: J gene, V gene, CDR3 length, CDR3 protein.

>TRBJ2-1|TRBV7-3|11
ASSLPHGGEQF
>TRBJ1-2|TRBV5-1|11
ASSSGSNYGYT
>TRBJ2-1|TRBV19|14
ASSVERGLMYNEQL
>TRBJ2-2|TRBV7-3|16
ASSLNGWDSLGPGELF
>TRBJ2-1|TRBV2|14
ASSPGTGPVGNEQF
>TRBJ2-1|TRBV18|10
ASSPLAGEQF
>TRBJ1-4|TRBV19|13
ASSTLPGGNEKLF
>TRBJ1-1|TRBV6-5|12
ASSYSRGNTEAF
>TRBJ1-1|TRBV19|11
ASSIQQGAETF
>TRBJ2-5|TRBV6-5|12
ASTLGGWQETQY
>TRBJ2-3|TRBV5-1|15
ASSPGQGGVGSDTQY
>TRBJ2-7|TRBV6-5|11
ASSGGLSYEQY
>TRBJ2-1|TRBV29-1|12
SGEGVAGNNEQF
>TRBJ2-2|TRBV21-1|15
ASSKVEGQGYTGELF
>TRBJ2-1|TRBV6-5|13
ASSLSGSSYNEQF
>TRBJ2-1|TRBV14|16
ASSQGARGQGSYNEQF
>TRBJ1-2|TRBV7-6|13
ASSSRDRGPMGYT
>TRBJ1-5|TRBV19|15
ASSIHNRQARSQPQH
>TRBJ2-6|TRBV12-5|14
ASGWGTGTGANVLT
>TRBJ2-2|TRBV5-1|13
ASSLGDIDTGELF
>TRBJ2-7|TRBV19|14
ASSIDLDTLSYEQY
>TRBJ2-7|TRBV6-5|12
ASTITSGGPKQY
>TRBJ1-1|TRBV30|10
AWGDRNTEAF
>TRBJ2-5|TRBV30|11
AWSLGQGETQY
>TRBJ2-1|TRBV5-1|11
ASSLRDTDEQF
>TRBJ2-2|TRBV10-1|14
ASSESISVNTGELF
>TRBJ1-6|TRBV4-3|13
ASSQESAGYSPLH
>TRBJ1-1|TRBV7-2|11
ASRSGMNTEAF
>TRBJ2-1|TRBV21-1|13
APGGASGGANEQF
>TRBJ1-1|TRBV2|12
ASSEKSDYTEAF
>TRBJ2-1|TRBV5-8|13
ASSLRSGFVVEQF
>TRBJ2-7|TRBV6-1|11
ASSEQVDYEQY
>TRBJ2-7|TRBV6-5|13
ASKIQDSRSYEQY